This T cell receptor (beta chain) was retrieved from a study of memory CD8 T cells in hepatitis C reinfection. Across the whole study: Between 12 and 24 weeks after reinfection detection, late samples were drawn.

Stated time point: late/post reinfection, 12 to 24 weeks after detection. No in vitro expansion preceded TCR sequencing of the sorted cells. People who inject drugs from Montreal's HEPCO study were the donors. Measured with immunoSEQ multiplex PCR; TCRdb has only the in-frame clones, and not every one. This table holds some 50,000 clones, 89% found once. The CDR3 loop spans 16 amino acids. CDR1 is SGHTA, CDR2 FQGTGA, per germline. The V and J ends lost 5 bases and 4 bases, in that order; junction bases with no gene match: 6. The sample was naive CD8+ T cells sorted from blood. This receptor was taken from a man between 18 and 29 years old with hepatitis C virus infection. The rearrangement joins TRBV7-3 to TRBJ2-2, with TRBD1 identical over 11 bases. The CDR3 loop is CASSQSGTGGTGELFF. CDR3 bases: TGTGCCAGCAGCCAGTCCGGGACAGGGGGCACCGGGGAGCTGTTTTTT.